This T cell receptor (beta chain) was sequenced during a study of T cell responses to AZD1222 COVID-19 vaccine. Turning to the study itself: Analyses pooled second doses at about 4 or about 12 weeks.

There are a few counts of this clone. The table came from immunoSEQ multiplex PCR; TCRdb's copy has only in-frame clones and leaves some out. The repertoire includes just under 100,000 clones, roughly 90% of them detected once, and less than 3% sits in the top ten. V gave up 0 bases and J gave up 4 bases, with 12 bases separating them. The germline CDR1 and CDR2 sequences are MNHEY and SVGEGT. CDR3 length: 15 amino acids. The chain employs TRBV6-2 or TRBV6-3 and TRBJ1-1; no clear D. The sequencing here drew on peripheral blood, taken on day 0 of AZD1222 vaccination. This clonotype originated in an adult in good health. The CDR3 protein is CASSYSAEVSTEAFF. Written as DNA, the CDR3 is TGTGCCAGCAGTTACTCAGCCGAGGTGAGCACTGAAGCTTTCTTT.